The 25 T cell receptor beta chains below come from one sample, sequenced in a study of shared clonotypes between healthy human individuals. The data were produced by immunoSEQ multiplex PCR, yet TCRdb's version contains in-frame clones alone and is incomplete. The sample consists of approximately 2.4 million clones, roughly 95% of them appearing once. Sequenced material: naive CD4+ T cells sorted from blood. This sample's subset: CD45RA+ positively selected. The receptors come from a young man in good health.

The J gene is TRBJ2-1, the V gene TRBV5-1; maybe TRBD2 (6 bases). The CDR3 is 17 residues long. Trimming left V 0 bases short and J 4 bases short, with 17 bases between. Germline V gives CDR1 SGHRS, CDR2 YFSETQ. The CDR3 sequence: CASSLASGGPSYNEQFF. For the CDR3, the DNA is TGCGCCAGCAGCTTGGCCAGCGGAGGGCCTTCGTACAATGAGCAGTTCTTC.

The chain is built from TRBV5-1 and TRBJ2-2; weak D call: TRBD1 (5 bases). This CDR3 has 16 residues. The V gene lost 0 bases and the J gene lost 4 bases, with 13 bases spanning the gap. Germline CDR1 is SGHRS and CDR2 is YFSETQ. The CDR3 nucleotides read TGCGCCAGCAGCTTGGCGCCGGTGGGGCCCACCGGGGAGCTGTTTTTT. This gives the protein CASSLAPVGPTGELFF.

The count of this clone is one. This chain joins TRBV10-3 and TRBJ1-2; tentative D call: TRBD1 (6 bases). The ends were cut back, 8 bases at V and 8 bases at J, with 21 bases in the middle. Per the germline V gene, CDR1 is ENHRY and CDR2 is SYGVKD. CDR3 length equals 14 residues. CDR3 residues: CAILGEGSGEGYTF. The CDR3 DNA reads as TGTGCCATCCTCGGAGAGGGGTCAGGGGAGGGCTACACCTTC.

This sequence joins TRBV2 and TRBJ2-7; 10 bases match TRBD1. This CDR3 spans 17 amino acids. The germline gives CDR1 SNHLY, CDR2 FYNNEI. V lost 2 bases, J lost 2 bases, and 9 bases stayed unmatched. CDR3 region: CASSETRTGGHAYEQYF. DNA for the CDR3: TGTGCCAGCAGTGAAACTAGGACAGGGGGGCATGCCTACGAGCAGTACTTC.

Comments on this clone: Distinct nucleotide sequences in the sample also encode this CDR3. The chain links TRBV18 to TRBJ2-2, with D unclear. The CDR3 runs 12 residues. V lost 6 bases and J lost 4, with 6 bases in between. Germline CDR1 and CDR2: KGHSH and LQKENI. The CDR3 spells CASSLSTGELFF. The CDR3 bases are TGTGCCAGCTCCCTATCCACCGGGGAGCTGTTTTTT.

The chain couples TRBV5-4 to TRBJ2-2, with D tentatively TRBD2 (5 bases). Germline V lookup: CDR1 SGHNT, CDR2 YYREEE (reference sequence). The V gene lost 0 bases and the J gene lost 3 bases, with 9 bases spanning the gap. The CDR3 is 15 amino acids. CDR3 bases: TGTGCCAGCAGCTTGGACATGAGGGACACCGGGGAGCTGTTTTTT. Amino acids: CASSLDMRDTGELFF.

J is TRBJ1-1 and V is TRBV28, with no clear D. CDR3 length: 17 amino acids. Germline V gene sequence: CDR1 MDHEN, CDR2 SYDVKM. Trimming left V 4 bases short and J 3 bases short, with 21 bases between. Here the CDR3 DNA reads TGTGCCAGCAGTTCGCCAGCGGGGAGTTCCTGGGACACTGAAGCTTTCTTT. It codes for CASSSPAGSSWDTEAFF.

The rearrangement links TRBV7-4 to TRBJ1-3, with D tentatively TRBD1 (6 bases). V was cut by 2 bases and J by 4 bases, with 15 bases left in between. The length of the CDR3 is 16 residues. Per the germline V gene, CDR1 is SGHVT and CDR2 is SQSDAQ. CDR3 in DNA: TGTGCCAGCAGCTTACTAACTACAGGGCCCGGAAACACCATATATTTT. This sequence encodes CASSLLTTGPGNTIYF.

Comment on this clone: Different DNA sequences within this sample yield the same CDR3. The CDR3, as DNA: TGCGCCAGCAGTGAAGGGTACGAGCAGTACTTC. This sequence encodes CASSEGYEQYF. This chain connects TRBV10-1 to TRBJ2-7, with no clear D. V was trimmed by 3 bases and J by 4 bases, leaving 4 bases between them. The CDR3 runs 11 residues. Germline values: CDR1 WNHNN, CDR2 SYGVQD (reference sequence).

J is TRBJ1-1 and V is TRBV7-8; D is uncertain. CDR1 SGHVS and CDR2 FQNEAQ come from the germline V gene. The CDR3 is 15 residues long. V lost 5 bases and J 0 bases, leaving 13 bases between the germline ends. The DNA for the CDR3 is TGTGCCAGCAGCCTAAATTCCGGGCTGAACACTGAAGCTTTCTTT. This encodes CASSLNSGLNTEAFF.

The V and J genes are TRBV27 and TRBJ2-4; a weak D match, TRBD1 (6 bases). With 3 bases removed from V and 6 bases from J, the gap between germline ends came to 12 bases. The CDR3 totals 14 residues. The germline V gene has CDR1 MNHEY and CDR2 SMNVEV (reference sequence). The DNA of the CDR3 is TGTGCCAGCAGTTTGTCAGGGGCGGGAAACATTCAGTACTTC. Its protein product is CASSLSGAGNIQYF.

V is TRBV27 and J is TRBJ1-2; D gene uncertain. The CDR3 loop spans 12 amino acids. The V gene lost 7 bases and the J gene lost 8 bases, with 14 bases spanning the gap. CDR1 MNHEY and CDR2 SMNVEV come from the germline V gene (reference sequence). The CDR3 loop is CASKTSLGGYTF. CDR3 nucleotides: TGTGCCAGCAAAACAAGCCTGGGAGGCTACACCTTC.

This chain joins TRBV28 and TRBJ1-4, with TRBD1 matching over 9 bases. CDR1 MDHEN and CDR2 SYDVKM come from the germline V gene. The V gene end was trimmed by 5 bases and the J gene end by 8 bases; junction bases not matched to a gene: 9. The CDR3 has 15 residues. CDR3 in DNA: TGTGCCAGCAGTAGCCCCGGGACAGGGACGGAAAAACTGTTTTTT. Its translation is CASSSPGTGTEKLFF.

This clone showed up just once. The rearrangement uses TRBV28 and TRBJ1-1; D is unresolved. Germline V CDR1 and CDR2: MDHEN, SYDVKM. V dropped 2 bases and J dropped 2 bases, with 9 bases sitting between them. The CDR3 is 14 residues long. The CDR3 DNA follows: TGTGCCAGCAGTTTAGGCTCAGCTAACACTGAAGCTTTCTTT. This gives the protein CASSLGSANTEAFF.

The chain combines TRBV25-1 with TRBJ1-6; TRBD1 might be the D (6 bases). Germline-derived CDR1 and CDR2 are MGHDK and SYGVNS. V was cut by 9 bases and J by 7 bases, with 19 bases left in between. The CDR3 is made up of 15 amino acids. DNA of the CDR3: TGTGCCAGTACTTCCGGGGACATAAACAATTCACCCCTCCACTTT. This encodes CASTSGDINNSPLHF. The complete variable domain, with remaining parts taken from reference TRBV25-1 and TRBJ1-6, reads EADIYQTPRYLVIGTGKKITLECSQTMGHDKMYWYQQDPGMELHLIHYSYGVNSTEKGDLSSESTVSRIRTEHFPLTLESARPSHTSQYLCASTSGDINNSPLHFGNGTRLTVT.

The chain uses TRBV11-3 and TRBJ1-3; D gene unclear. V dropped 2 bases and J dropped 0 bases, with 20 bases sitting between them. CDR1 is SGHNT and CDR2 is YENEEA in the germline V gene. The CDR3 is 19 residues long. CDR3 sequence reads: CASSLIPPSAGHSGNTIYF. Here the CDR3 DNA reads TGTGCCAGCAGCTTAATTCCCCCATCTGCGGGCCACTCTGGAAACACCATATATTTT.

The chain recombines TRBV5-6 with TRBJ2-3, with 12 bases fitting TRBD2. Germline V gene lookup returns CDR1 SGHDT and CDR2 YYEEEE. This CDR3 spans 16 amino acids. With V trimmed by 4 bases and J by 7 bases, 10 bases remained unmatched. Written as DNA, the CDR3 is TGTGCCAGCAGCCTCCCCCTTGGACTAGCGGGGTATACGCAGTATTTT. Translating it yields CASSLPLGLAGYTQYF.

V and J are TRBV7-2 and TRBJ2-1; 11 nucleotides align to TRBD2. J gave up 7 bases and V 7 bases, and 9 bases lay outside the gene matches. There are 15 residues in the CDR3. Germline-derived CDR1 and CDR2 are SGHTA and FQGNSA. In DNA, the CDR3 is TGTGCCAGCAATCTTAGCGGGGGGGCTGGGAATGAGCAGTTCTTC. The encoded protein is CASNLSGGAGNEQFF.

This clone was observed a handful of times. The CDR3: CASSRDGPNQPQHF. The CDR3 DNA is TGTGCCAGCAGTAGGGACGGTCCCAATCAGCCCCAGCATTTT. This chain joins TRBV6-6 and TRBJ1-5; a weak D match, TRBD1 (5 bases). The CDR3 is made up of 14 amino acids. Per the germline V gene, CDR1 is MNHNY and CDR2 is SVGAGI (reference sequence). Deletions cut 5 bases from V and 3 bases from J, with 11 bases between.

The V and J genes are TRBV7-9 and TRBJ2-3, with D unresolved. Trimming left V 5 bases short and J 0 bases short, with 15 bases between. This CDR3 region has 16 residues. Germline loops: CDR1 SEHNR, CDR2 FQNEAQ (reference sequence). CDR3 sequence (DNA): TGTGCCAGCAGCAAGCCCGGATTGTCTAGCACAGATACGCAGTATTTT. This gives the protein CASSKPGLSSTDTQYF.

This clone showed up just once. V usage is TRBV4-1 and J usage is TRBJ2-5; 7 nucleotides match TRBD2. CDR1 MGHRA and CDR2 YSYEKL come from the germline V gene. J gave up 3 bases and V 1 base, and 14 bases lay outside the gene matches. The CDR3 totals 18 residues. CDR3 nucleotide sequence: TGCGCCAGCAGCCAAGTCTTTCGACTAGCTGTGGGCGAAGAGACCCAGTACTTC. The encoded protein is CASSQVFRLAVGEETQYF.

The chain recombines TRBV28 with TRBJ2-7; 8 positions match TRBD1. The J segment lost 7 bases and the V segment lost 7 bases, leaving 15 bases of the junction unmatched. Germline lookup yields CDR1 MDHEN and CDR2 SYDVKM. The CDR3 loop spans 15 amino acids. The CDR3 DNA sequence: TGTGCCAGCATAACCACCGGGACAGGTCGGGAGGAGCAGTACTTC. Translating gives CASITTGTGREEQYF.

The chain joins TRBV18 to TRBJ2-3; D is undetermined. This CDR3 has 14 amino acids. From germline, CDR1 is KGHSH and CDR2 LQKENI. Trimming took 2 bases from V and 12 from J, leaving 18 bases between them. CDR3: CASSPDAGISRQYF. For the CDR3, the DNA is TGTGCCAGCTCACCAGATGCTGGAATCAGTCGACAGTATTTT.

This chain uses TRBV18 with TRBJ2-3; D is ambiguous. The CDR3 runs to 13 residues. The germline V gene encodes CDR1 KGHSH and CDR2 LQKENI. V lost 6 bases and J 2 bases, leaving 9 bases between the germline ends. The CDR3 nucleotides are TGTGCCAGCTCTCAAAAAAACACAGATACGCAGTATTTT. Translating it yields CASSQKNTDTQYF.

This rearrangement joins TRBV10-1 to TRBJ2-3; perhaps D is TRBD1 or TRBD2 (6 bases each). Trimming took 2 bases from V and 3 from J, leaving 12 bases between them. Germline-derived CDR1 and CDR2 are WNHNN and SYGVQD (reference sequence). There are 15 residues in the CDR3. This chain's CDR3 is CASSEARGRTDTQYF. The CDR3 bases are TGCGCCAGCAGTGAGGCTCGGGGGCGAACAGATACGCAGTATTTT.